This record covers a single TCR beta chain. Antigen unknown. A much larger clone lies one base from this, so it may be a read error. The V end lost 4 bases, the J end lost 5 bases, and 14 bases lay between the germline ends. This CDR3 spans 14 amino acids. In germline, CDR1 is DFQATT, CDR2 SNEGSKA (reference sequence). The data belong to a study of read filtering for tumor transcriptome and immune sequencing. Study-level findings and limits: Dropping single-read clonotypes raised IR-seq and RNA-seq shared-clonotype correlation.

From roughly 390 ng of RNA, a library with molecular barcoded alpha/delta and beta/gamma adaptors was made. TCRdb reprocessed the reads with MiXCR, giving one entry per CDR3 protein. The table has 57,000 or so distinct CDR3 sequences, approximately 20% seen once. The chain employs TRBV20-1 and TRBJ1-4; D may be TRBD1 (6 bases). Material: a population of CD138-negative cells sorted from bone marrow. The receptor was derived from a donor at least 40 years old with multiple myeloma. The CDR3 protein is CSATRGSGNEKLFF. Here the CDR3 DNA reads TGCAGTGCTACCAGGGGAAGTGGCAATGAAAAACTGTTTTTT.